This paragraph covers one T cell receptor (beta chain) sequence. These data come from a study of control samples from healthy donors and cancer patients. Germline lookup yields CDR1 LGHDT and CDR2 YNNKEL (reference sequence). This CDR3 is built from 15 residues. The junction had 5 bases not matched to a gene; V was cut back by 4 bases and J by 7 bases. The repertoire was sequenced with immunoSEQ multiplex PCR; TCRdb's copy has only in-frame clones and lacks some. The repertoire holds roughly 150,000 clones, with about 86% as singletons. Sequencing was performed on blood. This sequence originates from a man aged 18-30 years in good health. The genes are TRBV3-1 (or the pseudogene TRBV3-2) and TRBJ1-6, with 9 bases lining up with TRBD1. CDR3: CASSPATGGNSPLHF. The CDR3 nucleotides are TGTGCCAGCAGCCCCGCGACAGGGGGAAATTCACCCCTCCACTTT.